This T cell receptor beta chain was documented in a study of CD8 T cells in ankylosing spondylitis. Study-level findings and limits: A CD8+ phenotype characterized the disease-linked clones, which were relatively rare in peripheral blood. Within matched ankylosing spondylitis synovial fluid, disease-linked clones were reportedly significantly enriched.

Quantitative 5'-RACE was performed with molecular barcodes, and it yielded the TCR beta libraries. Using its own MiXCR run on the 5' RACE reads, TCRdb lists one record per CDR3 protein. The data hold more than 150,000 distinct CDR3 sequences, with about 20% observed a single time. In germline, CDR1 is SGHRS, CDR2 YFSETQ. There are 13 residues in the CDR3. V was shortened by 0 bases and J by 3 bases, with 6 bases between the two germline ends. This clonotype has ten or more counts. What it recognizes is unknown. This chain joins TRBV5-1 and TRBJ2-5, with D uncertain. The specimen was blood, either unsorted or a sorted T cell fraction (not recorded which). The origin of this receptor is a male donor aged 10 to 35 with ankylosing spondylitis or in good health (not recorded which). The CDR3 nucleotides are TGCGCCAGCAGCTTGGTATCAGAAGAGACCCAGTACTTC. Its protein product is CASSLVSEETQYF.